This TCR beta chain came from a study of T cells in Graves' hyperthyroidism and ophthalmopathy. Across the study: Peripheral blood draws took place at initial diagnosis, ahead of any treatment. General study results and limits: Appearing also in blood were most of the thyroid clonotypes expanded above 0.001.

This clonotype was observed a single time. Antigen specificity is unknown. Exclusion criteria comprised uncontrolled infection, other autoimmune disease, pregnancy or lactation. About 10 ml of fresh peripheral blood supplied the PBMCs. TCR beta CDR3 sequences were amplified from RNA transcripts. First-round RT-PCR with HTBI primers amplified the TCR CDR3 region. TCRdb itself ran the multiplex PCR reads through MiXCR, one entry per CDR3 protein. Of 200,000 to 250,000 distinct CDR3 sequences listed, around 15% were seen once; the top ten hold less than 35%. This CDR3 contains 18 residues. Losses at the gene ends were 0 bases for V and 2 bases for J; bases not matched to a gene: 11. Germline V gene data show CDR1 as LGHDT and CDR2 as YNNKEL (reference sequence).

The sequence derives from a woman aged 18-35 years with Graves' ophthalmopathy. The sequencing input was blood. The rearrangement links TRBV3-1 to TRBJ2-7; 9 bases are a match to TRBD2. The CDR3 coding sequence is TGTGCCAGCAGCCAAGATCTGCAGGCAAGCGGGAGGACCTACGAGCAGTACTTC. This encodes CASSQDLQASGRTYEQYF.